This TCR beta chain was sequenced for a study of long-term antiretroviral therapy in people with HIV. Between the trimmed V and J ends, which lost 5 bases and 6 bases, there was a span of 13 bases. Germline values: CDR1 SGHVS, CDR2 FQNEAQ. The CDR3 consists of 13 residues. immunoSEQ v3.0 was run at survey level. The data were produced by immunoSEQ multiplex PCR, yet TCRdb's version contains in-frame clones alone and is incomplete. Of around 35,000 clones listed, approximately 97% were seen once; the top ten hold 2.5% to 3%. This clone was observed once. The chain joins TRBV7-8 to TRBJ1-1; D possibly corresponds to TRBD1 (6 bases). The receptor was derived from a young man with HIV. Sequences were derived from unsorted PBMCs, sampled 6.9 years after starting antiretroviral therapy. The CDR3 nucleotides read TGTGCCAGCAGCCCGGCAGGGGTGGCTGAAGCTTTCTTT. Translated: CASSPAGVAEAFF.